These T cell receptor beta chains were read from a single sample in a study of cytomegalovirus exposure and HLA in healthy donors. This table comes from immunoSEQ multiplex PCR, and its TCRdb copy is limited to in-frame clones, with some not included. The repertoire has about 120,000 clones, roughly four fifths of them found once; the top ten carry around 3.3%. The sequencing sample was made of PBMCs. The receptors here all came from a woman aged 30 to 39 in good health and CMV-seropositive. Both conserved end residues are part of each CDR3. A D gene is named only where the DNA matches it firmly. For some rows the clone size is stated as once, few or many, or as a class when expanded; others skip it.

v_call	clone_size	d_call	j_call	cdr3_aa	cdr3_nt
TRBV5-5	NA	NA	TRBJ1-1	CASSFPGANTEAFF	TGTGCCAGCAGCTTCCCAGGGGCGAACACTGAAGCTTTCTTT
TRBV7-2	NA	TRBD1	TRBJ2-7	CASSYPPGQISEQYF	TGTGCCAGCAGCTACCCTCCGGGACAGATATCCGAGCAGTACTTC
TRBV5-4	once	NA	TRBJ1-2	CASSSGTPGYTF	TGTGCCAGCAGCTCCGGGACTCCTGGCTACACCTTC
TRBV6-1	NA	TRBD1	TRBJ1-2	CASRGGQGGYGYTF	TGTGCCAGCAGGGGGGGACAGGGGGGCTATGGCTACACCTTC
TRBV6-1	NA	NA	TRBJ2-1	CASSEGGGAGNEQFF	TGTGCCAGCAGTGAAGGGGGGGGCGCGGGGAATGAGCAATTCTTC
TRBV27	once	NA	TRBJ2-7	CASSLAGASYEQYF	TGTGCCAGCAGTTTGGCAGGGGCCTCCTACGAACAGTACTTC
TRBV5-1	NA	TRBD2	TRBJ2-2	CASSLAGENTGELFF	TGCGCCAGCAGCCTAGCGGGGGAGAACACCGGGGAGCTGTTTTTT
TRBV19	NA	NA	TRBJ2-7	CASTGQLPWEQYF	TGTGCCAGTACTGGGCAGCTGCCTTGGGAGCAGTACTTC
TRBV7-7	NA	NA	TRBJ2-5	CASSLVRGEETQYF	TGTGCCAGCAGCTTAGTGCGGGGAGAAGAGACCCAGTACTTC
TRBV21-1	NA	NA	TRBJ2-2	CASSTSGLGAGGGLIGELFF	TGTGCCAGCAGCACTTCGGGGCTGGGGGCAGGCGGTGGATTAATCGGGGAGCTGTTTTTT
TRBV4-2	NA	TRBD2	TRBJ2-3	CASSQGRGADTQYF	TGTGCCAGCAGCCAAGGGCGGGGGGCAGATACGCAGTATTTT
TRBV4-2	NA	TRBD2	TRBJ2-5	CASSQEGLAGGRETQYF	TGTGCCAGCAGCCAAGAAGGACTAGCGGGGGGGCGGGAGACCCAGTACTTC
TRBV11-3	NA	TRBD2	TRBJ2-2	CASSLGGDTGELFF	TGTGCCAGCAGCCTGGGGGGGGACACCGGGGAGCTGTTTTTT
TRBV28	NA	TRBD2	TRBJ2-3	CASSSLAGGLKPSTDTQYF	TGTGCCAGCAGTTCTCTAGCGGGGGGGCTCAAGCCTAGCACAGATACGCAGTATTTT
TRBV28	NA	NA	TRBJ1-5	CASSETGSNQPQHF	TGTGCCAGCAGTGAAACAGGGAGCAATCAGCCCCAGCATTTT
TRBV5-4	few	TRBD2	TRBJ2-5	CASSITAGGLETQYF	TGTGCCAGCAGCATTACCGCGGGGGGTTTAGAGACCCAGTACTTC
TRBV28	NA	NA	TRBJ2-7	CASDSIGEQYF	TGTGCCAGCGACAGTATAGGGGAGCAGTACTTC
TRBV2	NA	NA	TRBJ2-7	CAGSEDGSTSYEQYF	TGTGCCGGCAGTGAAGATGGCAGTACGTCCTACGAGCAGTACTTC
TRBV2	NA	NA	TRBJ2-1	CASSEWRVHNEQFF	TGTGCCAGCAGTGAATGGAGGGTTCACAATGAGCAGTTCTTC
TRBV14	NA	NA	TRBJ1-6	CASSRSVLVGDSPLHF	TGTGCCAGCAGCCGGTCGGTTTTGGTAGGGGATTCACCCCTCCACTTT
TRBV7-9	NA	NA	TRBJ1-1	CASSQTANTEAFF	TGTGCCAGCAGCCAGACAGCGAACACTGAAGCTTTCTTT
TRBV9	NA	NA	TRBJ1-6	CASSVSSGVVDSPLHF	TGTGCCAGCAGCGTAAGTTCAGGGGTGGTTGATTCACCCCTCCACTTT
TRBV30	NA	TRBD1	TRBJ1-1	CAWSVRAGGFRANTEAFF	TGTGCCTGGAGTGTACGGGCAGGGGGTTTTAGGGCGAACACTGAAGCTTTCTTT
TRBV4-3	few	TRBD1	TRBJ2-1	CASSYALGQGANEQFF	TGCGCCAGCAGCTATGCCTTGGGACAGGGGGCGAATGAGCAGTTCTTC
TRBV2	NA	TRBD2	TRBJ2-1	CASSGTSGPYNEQFF	TGTGCCAGCAGCGGGACTAGCGGCCCCTACAATGAGCAGTTCTTC
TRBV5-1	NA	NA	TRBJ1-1	CASSLGLAISIGNTEAFF	TGCGCCAGCAGCTTGGGGCTCGCCATTAGCATCGGGAACACTGAAGCTTTCTTT
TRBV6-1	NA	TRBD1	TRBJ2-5	CASSKQGRRETQYF	TGTGCCAGCAGTAAACAGGGGAGAAGAGAGACCCAGTACTTC
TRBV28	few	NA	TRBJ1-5	CASSFPLGPGNQPQHF	TGTGCCAGCAGTTTCCCTTTGGGGCCAGGCAATCAGCCCCAGCATTTT
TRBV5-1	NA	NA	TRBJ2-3	CASSGGAYSTDTQYF	TGCGCCAGCTCCGGGGGAGCCTATAGCACAGATACGCAGTATTTT
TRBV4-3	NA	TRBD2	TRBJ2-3	CASSQDYTSGGPSTDTQYF	TGCGCCAGCAGCCAAGATTACACTAGCGGGGGGCCTAGCACAGATACGCAGTATTTT
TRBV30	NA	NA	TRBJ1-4	CAWSVAGGEKLFF	TGTGCCTGGAGTGTGGCAGGTGGGGAAAAACTGTTTTTT
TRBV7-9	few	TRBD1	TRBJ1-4	CASSPKGGAAEKLFF	TGTGCCAGCAGCCCCAAAGGGGGCGCAGCCGAAAAACTGTTTTTT
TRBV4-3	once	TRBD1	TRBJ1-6	CASSQRDRGNSPLHF	TGCGCCAGCAGCCAGCGAGACAGGGGCAATTCACCCCTCCACTTT
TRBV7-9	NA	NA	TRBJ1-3	CASTGDRGSRNTIYF	TGTGCCAGCACAGGGGACCGGGGAAGTCGAAACACCATATATTTT
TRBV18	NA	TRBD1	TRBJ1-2	CASSHGTDLPNGYTF	TGTGCCAGCTCACACGGGACAGACCTCCCAAATGGCTACACCTTC
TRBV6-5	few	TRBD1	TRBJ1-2	CASSPKQGNSGYTF	TGTGCCAGCAGTCCCAAACAGGGGAACTCAGGCTACACCTTC
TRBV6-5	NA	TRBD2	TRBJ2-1	CASSTGGDEQFF	TGTGCCAGCAGTACGGGGGGGGATGAGCAGTTCTTC
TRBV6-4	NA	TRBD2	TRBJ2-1	CASSLAAGVYNEQFF	TGTGCCAGCAGCCTGGCGGCGGGGGTTTACAATGAGCAGTTCTTC
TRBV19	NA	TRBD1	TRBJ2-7	CASSIRDRDFEQYF	TGTGCCAGTAGTATCCGGGACAGGGATTTCGAGCAGTACTTC
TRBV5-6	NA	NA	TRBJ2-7	CASSLGGGPEQYF	TGTGCCAGCAGCTTGGGGGGGGGCCCCGAGCAGTACTTC
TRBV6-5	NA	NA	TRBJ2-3	CASSMVSRADTQYF	TGTGCCAGCAGTATGGTGTCTCGGGCAGATACGCAGTATTTT
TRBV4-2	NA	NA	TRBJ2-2	CASSQHGGPGKSTGELFF	TGTGCCAGCAGCCAACACGGGGGGCCGGGCAAGAGCACCGGGGAGCTGTTTTTT
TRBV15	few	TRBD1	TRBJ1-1	CATSRERTGLIFF	TGTGCCACCAGCAGAGAACGGACAGGGTTGATTTTCTTT
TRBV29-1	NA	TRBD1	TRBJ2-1	CSVEALRQGVYEQFF	TGCAGCGTTGAAGCCCTCAGACAGGGGGTTTATGAGCAGTTCTTC
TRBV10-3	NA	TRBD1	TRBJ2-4	CAISESRTGGLAKNIQYF	TGTGCCATCAGTGAGTCCCGGACAGGGGGCCTAGCCAAAAACATTCAGTACTTC
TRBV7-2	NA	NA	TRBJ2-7	CASSKRQGGIYEQYF	TGTGCCAGCAGCAAACGACAGGGAGGTATCTACGAGCAGTACTTC
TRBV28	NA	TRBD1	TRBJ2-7	CASSPSGQGPYYEQYF	TGTGCCAGCAGTCCATCGGGACAGGGGCCATACTACGAGCAGTACTTC
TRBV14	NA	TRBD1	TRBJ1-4	CASSQALRSLTGGREKLFF	TGTGCCAGCAGCCAAGCCCTAAGGAGCCTTACAGGGGGCCGTGAAAAACTGTTTTTT
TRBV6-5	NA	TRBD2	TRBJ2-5	CASSYGAGGETQYF	TGTGCCAGCAGTTACGGTGCGGGGGGGGAGACCCAGTACTTC
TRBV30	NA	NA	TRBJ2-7	CAWSVRRYEQYF	TGTGCCTGGAGTGTAAGGAGATACGAGCAGTACTTC
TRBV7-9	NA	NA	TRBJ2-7	CASSLGGPPDEQYF	TGTGCCAGCAGCTTGGGGGGACCCCCCGACGAGCAGTACTTC
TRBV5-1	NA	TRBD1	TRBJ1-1	CASSWQTGAIAEAFF	TGCGCCAGCAGCTGGCAGACAGGGGCGATCGCTGAAGCTTTCTTT
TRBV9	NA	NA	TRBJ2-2	CATSGGPHTGELFF	TGTGCCACCTCAGGGGGGCCGCACACCGGGGAGCTGTTTTTT
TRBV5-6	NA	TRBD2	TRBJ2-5	CASSLGLAEKETQYF	TGTGCCAGCAGCTTGGGTCTAGCGGAAAAAGAGACCCAGTACTTC
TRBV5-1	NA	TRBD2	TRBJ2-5	CASSFDPAGKETQYF	TGCGCCAGCAGCTTTGACCCAGCGGGGAAAGAGACCCAGTACTTC